A selection of T cell receptor beta chains follows, all from one sample in a study of blood T cell repertoires in COVID-19. Produced via immunoSEQ multiplex PCR; TCRdb's table is partial and in-frame only. The sample gives 300,000 to 500,000 clones, 70% to 90% of which show up once; roughly 2% is in the top ten. What was sequenced was PBMCs or T cells enriched from blood (not recorded which). These receptors were obtained from a woman in her thirties or forties with acute COVID-19. The CDR3 runs from the conserved cysteine through the conserved F or W. A D gene is named only where the DNA matches it firmly. Size values are once, few and many counts, or a class for expanded clones, and some rows have none.

d_call j_call v_call clone_size cdr3_nt cdr3_aa
- TRBJ1-2 TRBV5-4 few TGTGCCAGCAGCTTGGTTCAGGGGAGTGGCTACACCTTC CASSLVQGSGYTF
TRBD2 TRBJ2-2 TRBV18 - TGTGCCAGCTTCCTAGCGGGGTACACCGGGGAGCTGTTTTTT CASFLAGYTGELFF
- TRBJ2-3 TRBV21-1 - TGTGCCAGCAGCAAAGCCGGAGGGAGGGGGATGGCAGATACGCAGTATTTT CASSKAGGRGMADTQYF
- TRBJ2-3 TRBV6-1 - TGTGCCAGCAGTGAAGGAGCGGGTGCGGTCCATACGCAGTATTTT CASSEGAGAVHTQYF
TRBD1 TRBJ1-2 TRBV27 - TGTGCCAGCAGTTTGAGGACAGGGGACTATGGCTACACCTTC CASSLRTGDYGYTF
TRBD1 TRBJ1-6 TRBV18 - TGTGCCAGCTCACTAGGACAGGGAAGGGATAATTCACCCCTCCACTTT CASSLGQGRDNSPLHF
- TRBJ1-2 TRBV9 - TGTGCCAGCAGTGCAACAGGGAATTATGGCTACACCTTC CASSATGNYGYTF
TRBD2 TRBJ2-2 TRBV5-1 - TGCGCCAGCAGCTTGTTCCCTAGCGGGGGAGTAATTCCCGGGGAGCTGTTTTTT CASSLFPSGGVIPGELFF
- TRBJ1-4 TRBV30 - TGTGCCTGGAGTGGGGGGGGATTGGGCACATGGTCTCGATCCGGGGAAGAAAAACTGTTTTTT CAWSGGGLGTWSRSGEEKLFF
- TRBJ1-4 TRBV30 - TGTGCCTGGAGTGGCCAGGGCGGTGAAAAACTGTTTTTT CAWSGQGGEKLFF
- TRBJ2-3 TRBV20-1 once TGCAGTGCTAGAGTCCTCGGTACGCAGTATTTT CSARVLGTQYF
- TRBJ1-6 TRBV19 - TGTGCCAGCAGTGACCGGGGAGGCAATTCACCCCTCCACTTT CASSDRGGNSPLHF
TRBD1 TRBJ1-6 TRBV6-5 - TGTGCCAGCAGACTAAACCGGGACAGGGGATCACCCCTCCACTTT CASRLNRDRGSPLHF
TRBD1 TRBJ1-2 TRBV2 - TGTGCCGGAAGACTTATACCGGGACAGGGGTATGGCTACACCTTC CAGRLIPGQGYGYTF
- TRBJ1-1 TRBV19 - TGTGCCAGTAGTGGCACAGTGAACACTGAAGCTTTCTTT CASSGTVNTEAFF
TRBD1 TRBJ2-7 TRBV11-2 - TGTGCCAGCAGCTTGGGACAGGGTCGCAACGAGCAGTACTTC CASSLGQGRNEQYF
TRBD2 TRBJ2-1 TRBV30 - TGTGCCTGGAGCGGGACTACCGAGTACAATGAGCAGTTCTTC CAWSGTTEYNEQFF
TRBD2 TRBJ2-2 TRBV9 - TGTGCCAGCCGTAGCGGGGGGGCTCACACCGGGGAGCTGTTTTTT CASRSGGAHTGELFF
TRBD1 TRBJ1-6 TRBV20-1 - TGCAGTGCTAGTATAGAGGGGGCCAATTCACCCCTCCACTTT CSASIEGANSPLHF
TRBD1 TRBJ1-5 TRBV19 - TGTGCCAGTAGTACAGGGGGAAACGGTCAGCCCCAGCATTTT CASSTGGNGQPQHF
TRBD1 TRBJ2-2 TRBV24-1 - TGTGCCACCAGTAGACAGGGCGCCACCGGGGAGCTGTTTTTT CATSRQGATGELFF
TRBD1 TRBJ2-7 TRBV25-1 - TGTGCCAGCAGTCAAAGGACAGGGAGTCGCGAGCAGTACTTC CASSQRTGSREQYF
TRBD1 TRBJ1-1 TRBV15 - TGTGCCACCAGCAGAGATTGGCCAGGGGGAAACACTGAAGCTTTCTTT CATSRDWPGGNTEAFF
TRBD1 TRBJ1-2 TRBV30 - TGTGCCTGGAGGGGGACAGGGAGGAGTGGCTACACCTTC CAWRGTGRSGYTF
TRBD1 TRBJ1-3 TRBV19 - TGTGCCAGTAGTAAGGGGGCCAACTCTGGAAACACCATATATTTT CASSKGANSGNTIYF
- TRBJ1-2 TRBV7-9 once TGTGCCAGCAGCCCGATCCCAGGGGACGACCCCGATTATGGCTACACCTTC CASSPIPGDDPDYGYTF
TRBD2 TRBJ2-1 TRBV7-9 - TGTGCCAGCAGCGTTCGTAGCGGGGGGGCTTTGAATGAGCAGTTCTTC CASSVRSGGALNEQFF